Below, 15 T cell receptor beta chains from the same sample are listed, as sequenced in a study of blood T cell repertoires in COVID-19. Clones were read by immunoSEQ multiplex PCR, and TCRdb kept only the in-frame ones, dropping some. The data hold about 18,000 clones, with approximately 90% observed a single time. The sequencing input was peripheral blood. Receptor source: a human donor in a cohort sampled during active COVID-19.

The chain employs TRBV11-1 and TRBJ2-3; D is unresolved. The CDR3 runs to 14 residues. Germline V gene sequence: CDR1 SGHAT, CDR2 FQDESV (reference sequence). Trimming removed 1 base at V and 2 bases at J, with 7 bases between. This CDR3 is CASSLGLYTDTQYF. The CDR3 DNA reads TGTGCCAGCAGCTTAGGTCTATACACAGATACGCAGTATTTT. Full variable domain (missing parts from reference TRBV11-1 and TRBJ2-3): EAEVAQSPRYKITEKSQAVAFWCDPISGHATLYWYRQILGQGPELLVQFQDESVVDDSQLPKDRFSAERLKGVDSTLKIQPAELGDSAMYLCASSLGLYTDTQYFGPGTRLTVL.

This clone was counted only a few times. The chain joins TRBV6-5 to TRBJ1-5; D uncertain. The CDR3 is 16 residues long. Trimming shortened V by 2 bases and J by 5 bases, and 16 bases separated the two germline ends. Germline V lookup: CDR1 MNHEY, CDR2 SVGAGI. The DNA of the CDR3 is TGTGCCAGCAGTTACAGCGGGCCGATCCCCTATCAGCCCCAGCATTTT. As protein: CASSYSGPIPYQPQHF.

The chain joins TRBV30 to TRBJ2-2; 8 positions agree with TRBD1. Trimming cost V 3 bases and J 5 bases; bases outside gene matches: 5. This CDR3 comprises 14 residues. CDR1 and CDR2 (germline): GTSNPN, SVGIG (reference sequence). The CDR3 protein is CAWRRTGTTGELFF. CDR3 in DNA: TGTGCCTGGAGACGGACAGGGACGACCGGGGAGCTGTTTTTT.

The chain combines TRBV27 with TRBJ2-2; TRBD2 matches 15 bases. V lost 6 bases, J lost 6 bases, and 8 bases stayed unmatched. This CDR3 has 17 amino acids. Germline CDR1 reads MNHEY; CDR2 reads SMNVEV (reference sequence). The CDR3 reads CASSRTSGGAYAGELFF. In nucleotides, the CDR3 is TGTGCCAGCAGCCGGACTAGCGGGGGGGCCTATGCCGGGGAGCTGTTTTTT.

The rearrangement uses TRBV9 and TRBJ2-7, with TRBD1 identical over 7 bases. With 0 bases clipped from V and 5 bases from J, the junction kept 5 bases outside the gene matches. The CDR3 consists of 14 residues. The germline V gene encodes CDR1 SGDLS and CDR2 YYNGEE. DNA of the CDR3: TGTGCCAGCAGCGTAGGGCAGGGGGTCCACGAGCAGTACTTC. Translation gives CASSVGQGVHEQYF.

This clone was found once. The chain links TRBV5-6 to TRBJ2-1; D uncertain. Trimming took off 6 bases at V and 0 bases at J, with 10 bases between the two ends. The CDR3 is made up of 14 amino acids. Germline V gene sequence: CDR1 SGHDT, CDR2 YYEEEE. In nucleotides, the CDR3 is TGTGCCAGCACTCTTAGAACCTCCTACAATGAGCAGTTCTTC. Protein sequence: CASTLRTSYNEQFF.

V and J are TRBV28 and TRBJ2-5, with 10 positions matching TRBD1. Germline CDR1 is MDHEN and CDR2 is SYDVKM. The CDR3 has 15 residues. Unmatched junction bases numbered 3, after V lost 5 bases and J lost 0 bases. This chain's CDR3 is CASSADRGYQETQYF. In nucleotides, the CDR3 is TGTGCCAGCAGTGCGGACAGGGGGTACCAAGAGACCCAGTACTTC.

This sequence joins TRBV6-5 and TRBJ2-5; D is unresolved. CDR1 and CDR2 (germline): MNHEY, SVGAGI. The V end lost 7 bases, the J end lost 5 bases, and 11 bases lay between the germline ends. This CDR3 spans 12 amino acids. CDR3 protein: CASMISKETQYF. CDR3 DNA: TGTGCCAGCATGATCAGTAAGGAGACCCAGTACTTC.

The gene calls are TRBV14 and TRBJ2-3, with TRBD2 matching over 16 bases. V dropped 0 bases and J dropped 9; count of bases not matched to a gene: 12. CDR1 and CDR2 from the germline V gene are SGHDN and FVKESK. The CDR3 contains 19 residues. CDR3 residues: CASSQDPPGLAGGLHTQYF. In nucleotides, the CDR3 is TGTGCCAGCAGCCAAGATCCCCCGGGACTAGCGGGGGGGCTCCACACGCAGTATTTT.

Only a few counts were recorded for this clone. The chain is built from TRBV7-3 and TRBJ1-1, with TRBD1 matching over 9 bases. CDR1 SGHTA and CDR2 FQGTGA come from the germline V gene. This CDR3 has 14 amino acids. Trimming took 5 bases from V and 5 from J; bases not matched to a gene: 6. The CDR3 reads CASSLQGAGTEAFF. CDR3 DNA sequence: TGTGCCAGCAGCCTACAGGGGGCAGGGACTGAAGCTTTCTTT. The full variable domain, with the rest looked up from reference TRBV7-3 and TRBJ1-1, is GAGVSQTPSNKVTEKGKYVELRCDPISGHTALYWYRQSLGQGPEFLIYFQGTGAADDSGLPNDRFFAVRPEGSVSTLKIQRTERGDSAVYLCASSLQGAGTEAFFGQGTRLTVV.

The V gene is TRBV10-3, the J gene TRBJ2-2, with 9 bases fitting TRBD1. Germline CDR1 ENHRY, CDR2 SYGVKD. Trimming removed 7 bases from V and 5 bases from J; junction bases left unmatched: 2. The CDR3 runs to 13 residues. CDR3 residues: CAITGQGTGELFF. The CDR3 DNA sequence: TGTGCCATCACGGGACAGGGAACCGGGGAGCTGTTTTTT.

V is TRBV6-5 and J is TRBJ2-4; the D is unclear. V was shortened by 4 bases and J by 0 bases, with 10 bases between the two germline ends. The germline V gene encodes CDR1 MNHEY and CDR2 SVGAGI. CDR3 length: 15 amino acids. The CDR3 loop reads CASSSTDLAKNIQYF. CDR3 coding DNA: TGTGCCAGCAGTTCAACAGATCTAGCCAAAAACATTCAGTACTTC.

The genes are TRBV30 and TRBJ1-1; a weak D match, TRBD1 (5 bases). CDR1 and CDR2 from the germline V gene are GTSNPN and SVGIG (reference sequence). This CDR3 region has 12 residues. The ends were cut back, 5 bases at V and 4 bases at J, with 11 bases in the middle. This CDR3 reads CAWDQGGTEAFF. The CDR3 DNA follows: TGTGCCTGGGATCAGGGCGGCACTGAAGCTTTCTTT.

V gene TRBV27 combines with J gene TRBJ2-1; tentatively, D is TRBD2 (6 bases). This CDR3 region has 15 residues. V dropped 0 bases and J dropped 3 bases, with 9 bases sitting between them. The germline V gene encodes CDR1 MNHEY and CDR2 SMNVEV (reference sequence). CDR3 in amino acids: CASSLSREYYNEQFF. The CDR3 DNA is TGTGCCAGCAGTTTATCGCGGGAATACTACAATGAGCAGTTCTTC.

This rearrangement joins TRBV6-1 to TRBJ1-5, with D perhaps matching TRBD1 (5 bases). V lost 4 bases, J lost 4 bases, and 17 bases lay in between. The CDR3 spans 16 residues. Per the germline V gene, CDR1 is MNHNS and CDR2 is SASEGT. CDR3 DNA sequence: TGTGCCAGCAGTGGCGGGACTTCGGGACGGAATCAGCCCCAGCATTTT. Translating it yields CASSGGTSGRNQPQHF.